A single sample gave rise to the 7 T cell receptor beta chains below, sequenced in a study of T cells in Graves' hyperthyroidism and ophthalmopathy. The investigators amplified TCR beta CDR3 regions from RNA transcripts. The TCR CDR3 was amplified in a first-round RT-PCR using the HTBI primer set. TCRdb reprocessed the multiplex PCR reads with MiXCR, giving one entry per CDR3 protein. In the table there are almost 500,000 distinct CDR3 sequences, under 25% of which are singletons. What was sequenced was blood. The receptors shown here come from a woman between 70 and 85 years old with Graves' ophthalmopathy.

This clonotype came up a few times. The chain recombines TRBV20-1 with TRBJ2-5, with D perhaps being TRBD1 or TRBD2 (5 bases each). CDR3 length: 13 residues. Trimming left V 3 bases short and J 2 bases short, with 10 bases between. Germline values: CDR1 DFQATT, CDR2 SNEGSKA (reference sequence). The CDR3 nucleotides are TGCAGTGCTAGTTTCGGGGCACAAGAGACCCAGTACTTC. This sequence encodes CSASFGAQETQYF.

This sequence joins TRBV15 and TRBJ2-7, with 8 bases fitting TRBD1. The CDR3 spans 14 residues. J lost 7 bases, V lost 3 bases, and 8 bases had no gene match. CDR1 LNHNV and CDR2 YYDKDF come from the germline V gene (reference sequence). The CDR3 loop is CATSRDSGGREQYF. As DNA, the CDR3 is TGTGCCACCAGCAGGGATTCAGGGGGCAGAGAGCAGTACTTC.

The chain joins TRBV4-3 to TRBJ2-2; 12 nucleotides match TRBD2. The CDR3 is made up of 18 amino acids. V was pared by 0 bases and J by 6 bases, with 8 bases of the junction left unmatched. From germline, CDR1 is LGHNA and CDR2 YSLEER. CDR3 sequence reads: CASSQDYSLAGGSGELFF. The CDR3, as DNA: TGCGCCAGCAGCCAAGATTATAGCCTAGCGGGAGGGTCCGGGGAGCTGTTTTTT.

With regard to this clonotype: A read error is possible here, since a much larger clone lies one base away. V is TRBV28 and J is TRBJ1-3; a possible D gene is TRBD1 (5 bases). Germline loops: CDR1 MDHEN, CDR2 SYDVKM. The CDR3 loop spans 15 amino acids. CDR3 sequence reads: CASKPWRDSGNTIHF. The CDR3 DNA reads TGTGCCAGCAAACCTTGGAGGGACTCTGGAAACACCATACATTTT.

This clonotype occurred many times. Germline and junction disagree at one end, which may indicate a read error. The rearrangement uses TRBV7-9 and TRBJ2-7; 10 bases match TRBD2. The CDR3 totals 14 residues. CDR1 is SEHNR and CDR2 is FQNEAQ in the germline V gene (reference sequence). CDR3 DNA sequence: TGTGCCAGCAGCCTAGCGGGAGTTCTCTACGAGCAGTACTTC. This codes for CASSLAGVLYEQYF.

The chain couples TRBV20-1 to TRBJ2-7; D possibly matches TRBD1 or TRBD2 (7 bases each). Germline CDR1 and CDR2: DFQATT and SNEGSKA (reference sequence). CDR3 length: 13 residues. The ends were cut back, 3 bases at V and 7 bases at J, with 16 bases in the middle. The chain's CDR3 is CSARFQGGVEQYF. For the CDR3, the DNA is TGCAGTGCTAGGTTTCAGGGGGGGGTTGAGCAGTACTTC.

V is TRBV6-1 and J is TRBJ2-1, with 7 bases lining up with TRBD2. Germline CDR1 and CDR2: MNHNS and SASEGT. J lost 1 base, V lost 5 bases, and 8 bases had no gene match. The CDR3 extends over 16 amino acids. The CDR3 DNA sequence: TGTGCCAGCAGTTCAACCTTAGCGGGTTCCTACAATGAGCAGTTCTTC. This gives the protein CASSSTLAGSYNEQFF.